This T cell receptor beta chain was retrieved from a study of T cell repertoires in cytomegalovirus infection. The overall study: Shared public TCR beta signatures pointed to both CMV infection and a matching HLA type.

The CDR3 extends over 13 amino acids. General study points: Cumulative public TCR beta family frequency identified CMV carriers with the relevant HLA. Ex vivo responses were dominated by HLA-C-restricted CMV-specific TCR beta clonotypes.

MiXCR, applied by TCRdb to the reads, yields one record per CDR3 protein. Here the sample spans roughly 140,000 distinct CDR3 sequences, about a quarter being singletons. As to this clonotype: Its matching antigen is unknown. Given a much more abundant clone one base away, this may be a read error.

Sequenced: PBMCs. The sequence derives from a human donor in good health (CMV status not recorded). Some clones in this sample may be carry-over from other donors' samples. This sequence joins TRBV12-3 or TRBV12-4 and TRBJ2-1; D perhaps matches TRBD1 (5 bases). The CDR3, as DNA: TGTGCCAGCAGTATAGCACAGGCGAATGAGCAGTTCTTC. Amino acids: CASSIAQANEQFF.